This T cell receptor (beta chain) was observed in a study of T cell changes during pregnancy in multiple sclerosis. Libraries were prepared by immunoSEQ multiplex PCR; TCRdb keeps only in-frame clonotypes and omits some of them. The sample yields about 24,000 clones, about 82% seen once. Looked up from germline, CDR1 is MNHEY and CDR2 is SMNVEV (reference sequence). CDR3 length: 14 residues. V dropped 6 bases and J dropped 3 bases, with 14 bases sitting between them. The source was CD8+ T cells from peripheral blood mononuclear cells, collected in the first trimester of pregnancy. The V and J genes are TRBV27 and TRBJ1-2, with D maybe TRBD1 (5 bases). This TCR derives from a female donor in good health, enrolled as a control in a pregnancy study. The CDR3 here is CASRTGGSHYGYTF. In nucleotides, the CDR3 is TGTGCCAGCAGAACCGGGGGAAGCCACTATGGCTACACCTTC.